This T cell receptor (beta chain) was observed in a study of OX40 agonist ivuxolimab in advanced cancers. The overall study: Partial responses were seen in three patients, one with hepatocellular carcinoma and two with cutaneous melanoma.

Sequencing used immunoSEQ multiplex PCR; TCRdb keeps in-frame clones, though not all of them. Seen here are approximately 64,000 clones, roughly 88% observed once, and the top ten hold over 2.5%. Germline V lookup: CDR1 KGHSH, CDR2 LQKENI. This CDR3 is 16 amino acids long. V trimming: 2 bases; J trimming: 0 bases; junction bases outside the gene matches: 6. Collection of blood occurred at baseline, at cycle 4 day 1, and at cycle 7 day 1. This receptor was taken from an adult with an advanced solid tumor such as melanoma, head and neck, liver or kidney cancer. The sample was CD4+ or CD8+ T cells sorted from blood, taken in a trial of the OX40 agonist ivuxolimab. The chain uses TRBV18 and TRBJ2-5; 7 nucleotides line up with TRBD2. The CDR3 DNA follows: TGTGCCAGCTCACCAATGGCTAGCGGCTACCAAGAGACCCAGTACTTC. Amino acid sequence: CASSPMASGYQETQYF. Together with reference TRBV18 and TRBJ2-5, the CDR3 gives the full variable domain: NAGVMQNPRHLVRRRGQEARLRCSPMKGHSHVYWYRQLPEEGLKFMVYLQKENIIDESGMPKERFSAEFPKEGPSILRIQQVVRGDSAAYFCASSPMASGYQETQYFGPGTRLLVL.